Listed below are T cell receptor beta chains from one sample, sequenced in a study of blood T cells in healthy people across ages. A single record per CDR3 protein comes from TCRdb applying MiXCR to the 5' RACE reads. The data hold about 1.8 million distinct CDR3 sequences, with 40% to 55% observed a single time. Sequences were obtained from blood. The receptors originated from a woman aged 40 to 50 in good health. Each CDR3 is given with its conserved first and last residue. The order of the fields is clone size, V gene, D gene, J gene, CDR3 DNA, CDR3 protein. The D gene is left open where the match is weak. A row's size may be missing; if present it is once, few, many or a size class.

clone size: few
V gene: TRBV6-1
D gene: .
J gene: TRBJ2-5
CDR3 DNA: TGTGCCAGCAGGGTTGACGAGCGCGGGAAGACCCAGTACTTC
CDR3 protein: CASRVDERGKTQYF

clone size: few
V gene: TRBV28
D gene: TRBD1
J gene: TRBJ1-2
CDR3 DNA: TGTGCCAGCAGTTGGGGACAGGGGGCGATAGGCTACACCTTC
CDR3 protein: CASSWGQGAIGYTF

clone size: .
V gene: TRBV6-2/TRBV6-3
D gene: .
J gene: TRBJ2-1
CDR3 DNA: TGTGCCAGCAGAGGTTTGAGCGGCGCGAGCTCCTACAATGAGCAGTTCTTC
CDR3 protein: CASRGLSGASSYNEQFF

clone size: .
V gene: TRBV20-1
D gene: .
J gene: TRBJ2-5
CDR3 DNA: TGCAGTGCTAGAGATTCGAGGTACCCTGGGCTTTACCAGGAGACCCAGTACTTC
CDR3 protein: CSARDSRYPGLYQETQYF

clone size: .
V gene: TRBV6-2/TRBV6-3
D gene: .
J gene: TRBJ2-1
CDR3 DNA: TGTGCCAGCAGTCGGTGGGATGAGCAGTTCTTC
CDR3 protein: CASSRWDEQFF

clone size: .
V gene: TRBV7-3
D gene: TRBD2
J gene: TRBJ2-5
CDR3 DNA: TGTGCCAGCAGCTTGGGACTAGCGGGGGGATCCCAAGAGACCCAGTACTTC
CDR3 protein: CASSLGLAGGSQETQYF

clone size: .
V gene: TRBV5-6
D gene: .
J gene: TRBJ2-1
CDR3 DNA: TGTGCCAGCAGCTTGCGGCAGCCTTTGGATGAGCAGTTCTTC
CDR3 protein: CASSLRQPLDEQFF

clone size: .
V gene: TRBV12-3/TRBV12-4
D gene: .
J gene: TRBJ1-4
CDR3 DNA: TGTGCCAGCAGTTTAGCTCCCGGGTGGGAAAAACTGTTTTTT
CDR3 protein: CASSLAPGWEKLFF

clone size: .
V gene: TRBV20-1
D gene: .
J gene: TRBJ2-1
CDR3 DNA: TGCAGTGCTAGCTTTCAACGGGACACTAATGAGCAGTTCTTC
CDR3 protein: CSASFQRDTNEQFF

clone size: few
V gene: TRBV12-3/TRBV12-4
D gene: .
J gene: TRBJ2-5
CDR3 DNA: TGTGCCAGCAGAACGGCCCAAGAGACCCAGTACTTC
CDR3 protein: CASRTAQETQYF

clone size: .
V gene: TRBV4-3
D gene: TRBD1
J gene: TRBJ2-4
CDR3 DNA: TGCGCCAGCAGCCGGCGGCTTGACAGGGCCGTGGAAAACATTCAGTACTTC
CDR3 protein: CASSRRLDRAVENIQYF

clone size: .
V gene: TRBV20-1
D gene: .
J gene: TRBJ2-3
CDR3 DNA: TGCAGTGCTAGGGTATTGGCGGGCACCGGCACAGATACGCAGTATTTT
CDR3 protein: CSARVLAGTGTDTQYF

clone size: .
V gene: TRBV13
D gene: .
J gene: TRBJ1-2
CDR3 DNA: TGTGCCAGCACAAAAGGGGGGTATGGCTACACCTTC
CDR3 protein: CASTKGGYGYTF

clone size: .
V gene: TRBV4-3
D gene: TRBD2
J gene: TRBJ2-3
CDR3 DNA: TGCGCCAGCAGCCAAGTCCCCGGACTAGCGGGGTACACAGATACGCAGTATTTT
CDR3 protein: CASSQVPGLAGYTDTQYF

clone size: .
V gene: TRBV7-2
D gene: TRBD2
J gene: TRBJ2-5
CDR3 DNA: TGTGCCAGCAGCTTAGACCCAGCGGGGGGGTACCAAGAGACCCAGTACTTC
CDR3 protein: CASSLDPAGGYQETQYF

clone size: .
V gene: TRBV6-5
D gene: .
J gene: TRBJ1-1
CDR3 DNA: TGTGCCAGCAGTCGACCTAGGACACCGAACACTGAAGCTTTCTTT
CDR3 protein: CASSRPRTPNTEAFF

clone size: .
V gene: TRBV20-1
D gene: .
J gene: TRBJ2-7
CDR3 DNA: TGCAGTGCTCCGGGACGGCTTCCTCCCTACGAGCAGTACTTC
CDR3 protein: CSAPGRLPPYEQYF

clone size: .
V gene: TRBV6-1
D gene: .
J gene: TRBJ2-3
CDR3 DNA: TGTGCCAGCAGTTTAGGGCAGGCCGCTAGCACAGATACGCAGTATTTT
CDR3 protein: CASSLGQAASTDTQYF

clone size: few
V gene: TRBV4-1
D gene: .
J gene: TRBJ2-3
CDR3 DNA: TGCGCCAGCAGCAACCCTACCCGGTCCGTTAGCACAGATACGCAGTATTTT
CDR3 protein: CASSNPTRSVSTDTQYF

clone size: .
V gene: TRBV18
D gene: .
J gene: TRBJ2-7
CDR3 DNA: TGTGCCAGCTCACCTGCGACTGGAACCTACGAGCAGTACTTC
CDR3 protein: CASSPATGTYEQYF

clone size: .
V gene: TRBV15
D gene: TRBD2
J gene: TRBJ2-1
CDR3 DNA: TGTGCCACCAGCAGAGATCTGCTAGCGGGGGGCCCCGGTAATGAGCAGTTCTTC
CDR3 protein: CATSRDLLAGGPGNEQFF

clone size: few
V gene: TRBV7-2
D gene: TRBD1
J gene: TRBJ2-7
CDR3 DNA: TGTGCCAGCAGCCCTACAGGGGGCGGCTACGAGCAGTACTTC
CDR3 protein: CASSPTGGGYEQYF

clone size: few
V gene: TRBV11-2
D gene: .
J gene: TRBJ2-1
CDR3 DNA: TGTGCCTCGGGGGGCCCGGCGCGCAATGAGCAGTTCTTC
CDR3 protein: CASGGPARNEQFF

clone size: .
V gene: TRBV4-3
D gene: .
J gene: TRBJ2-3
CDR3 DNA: TGCGCCAGCAGCCAAGATTTGGGGGTTAGCACAGATACGCAGTATTTT
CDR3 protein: CASSQDLGVSTDTQYF

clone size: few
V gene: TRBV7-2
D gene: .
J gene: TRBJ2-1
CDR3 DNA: TGTGCCAGCAGCTTAGCGGGCAGCGGAGGATTCCATGAGCAGTTCTTC
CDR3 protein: CASSLAGSGGFHEQFF

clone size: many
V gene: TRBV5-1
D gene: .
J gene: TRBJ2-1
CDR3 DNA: TGCGCCAGCAGCTGGGTGTCGGGAGCGAACAATGAGCAGTTCTTC
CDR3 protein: CASSWVSGANNEQFF

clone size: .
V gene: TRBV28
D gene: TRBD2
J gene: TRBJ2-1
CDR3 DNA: TGTGCCAGCAGTTACGGTGGGCGGGGGGCCTTGAATGAGCAGTTCTTC
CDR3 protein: CASSYGGRGALNEQFF

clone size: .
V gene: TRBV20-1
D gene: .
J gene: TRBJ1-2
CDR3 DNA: TGCAGTGCTTTGAATGGCTACACCTTC
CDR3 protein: CSALNGYTF

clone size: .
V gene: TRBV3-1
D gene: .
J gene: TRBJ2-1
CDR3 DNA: TGTGCCAGCAGCCAAGATGATGTCCGTTTTCGTTACAATGAGCAGTTCTTC
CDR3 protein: CASSQDDVRFRYNEQFF

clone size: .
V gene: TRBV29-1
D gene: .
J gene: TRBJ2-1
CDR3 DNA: TGCAGCGTCGAGTCCCTTAGAGTCTACAATGAGCAGTTCTTC
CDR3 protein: CSVESLRVYNEQFF

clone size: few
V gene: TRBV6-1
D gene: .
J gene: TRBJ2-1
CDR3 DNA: TGTGCCAGCAGTGAATGGGGCTATTCCTACAATGAGCAGTTCTTC
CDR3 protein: CASSEWGYSYNEQFF

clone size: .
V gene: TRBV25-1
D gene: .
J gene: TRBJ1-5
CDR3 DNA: TGTGCCAGCAGTGTTGGGGGGACGGTAAATCAGCCCCAGCATTTT
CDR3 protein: CASSVGGTVNQPQHF

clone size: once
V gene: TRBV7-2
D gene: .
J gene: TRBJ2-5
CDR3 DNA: TGTGCCAGCAGCTTAGAGTTGAGAAACAATGAGCAGTACTTC
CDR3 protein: CASSLELRNNEQYF

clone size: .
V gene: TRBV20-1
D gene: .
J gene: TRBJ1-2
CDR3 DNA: TGCAGTGCGACCCCTAACTATGGCTACACCTTC
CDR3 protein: CSATPNYGYTF

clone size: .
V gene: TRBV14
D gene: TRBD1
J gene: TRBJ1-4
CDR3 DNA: TGTGCCAGCAGCCAAGTTACACCCCCGGGACAGGTTAATAAAAAACTGTTTTTT
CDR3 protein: CASSQVTPPGQVNKKLFF